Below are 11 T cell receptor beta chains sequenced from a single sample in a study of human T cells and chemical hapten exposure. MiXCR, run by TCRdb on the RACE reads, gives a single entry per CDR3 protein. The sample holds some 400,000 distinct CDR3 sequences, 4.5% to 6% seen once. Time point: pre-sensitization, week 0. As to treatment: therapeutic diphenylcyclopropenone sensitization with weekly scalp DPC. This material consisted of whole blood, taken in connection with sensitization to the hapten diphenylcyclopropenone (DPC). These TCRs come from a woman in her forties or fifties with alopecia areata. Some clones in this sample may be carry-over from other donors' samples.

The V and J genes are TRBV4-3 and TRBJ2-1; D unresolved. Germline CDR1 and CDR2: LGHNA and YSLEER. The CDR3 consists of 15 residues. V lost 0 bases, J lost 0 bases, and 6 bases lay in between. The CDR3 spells CASSQDGVSYNEQFF. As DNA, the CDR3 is TGCGCCAGCAGCCAAGATGGGGTCTCCTACAATGAGCAGTTCTTC.

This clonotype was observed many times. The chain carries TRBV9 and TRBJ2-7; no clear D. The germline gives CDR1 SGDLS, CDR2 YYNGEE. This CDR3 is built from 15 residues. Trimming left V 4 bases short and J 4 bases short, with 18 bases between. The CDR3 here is CASSMSASENYEQYF. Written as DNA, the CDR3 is TGTGCCAGCAGCATGTCGGCAAGCGAGAATTACGAGCAGTACTTC. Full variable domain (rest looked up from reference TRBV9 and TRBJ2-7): DSGVTQTPKHLITATGQRVTLRCSPRSGDLSVYWYQQSLDQGLQFLIQYYNGEERAKGNILERFSAQQFPDLHSELNLSSLELGDSALYFCASSMSASENYEQYFGPGTRLTVT.

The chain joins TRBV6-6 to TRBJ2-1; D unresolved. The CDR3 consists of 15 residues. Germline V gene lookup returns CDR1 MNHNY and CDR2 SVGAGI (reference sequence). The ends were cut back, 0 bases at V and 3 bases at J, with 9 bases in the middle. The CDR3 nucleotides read TGTGCCAGCAGTTACTCTACCTACGACTACAATGAGCAGTTCTTC. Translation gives CASSYSTYDYNEQFF.

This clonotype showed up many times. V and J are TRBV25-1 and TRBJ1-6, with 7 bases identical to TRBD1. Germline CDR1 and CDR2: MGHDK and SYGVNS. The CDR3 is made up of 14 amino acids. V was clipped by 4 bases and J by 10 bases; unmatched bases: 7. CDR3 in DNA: TGTGCCAGCAGTGCTGACAGGGAGTGGTCACCCCTCCACTTT. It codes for CASSADREWSPLHF.

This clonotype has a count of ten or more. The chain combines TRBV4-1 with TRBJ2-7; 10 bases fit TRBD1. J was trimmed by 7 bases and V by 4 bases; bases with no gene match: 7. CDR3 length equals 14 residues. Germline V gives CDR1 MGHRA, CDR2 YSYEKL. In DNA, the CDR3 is TGCGCCAGCAGCCTACGACAGGGGGCGGGGGAGCAGTACTTC. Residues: CASSLRQGAGEQYF.

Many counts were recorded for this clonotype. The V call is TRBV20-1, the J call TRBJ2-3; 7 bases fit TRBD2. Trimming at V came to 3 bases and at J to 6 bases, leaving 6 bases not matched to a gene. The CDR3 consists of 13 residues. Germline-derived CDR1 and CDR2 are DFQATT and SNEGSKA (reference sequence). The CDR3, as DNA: TGCAGTGCTAGTGCGGGAGAATTTGATACGCAGTATTTT. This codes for CSASAGEFDTQYF.

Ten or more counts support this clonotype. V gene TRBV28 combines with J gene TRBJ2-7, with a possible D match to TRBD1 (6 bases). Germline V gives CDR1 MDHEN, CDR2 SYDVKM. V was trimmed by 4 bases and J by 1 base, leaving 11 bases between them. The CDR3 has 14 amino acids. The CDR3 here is CASSSQGQSYEQYF. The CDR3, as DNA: TGTGCCAGCAGTTCTCAGGGGCAATCCTACGAGCAGTACTTC.

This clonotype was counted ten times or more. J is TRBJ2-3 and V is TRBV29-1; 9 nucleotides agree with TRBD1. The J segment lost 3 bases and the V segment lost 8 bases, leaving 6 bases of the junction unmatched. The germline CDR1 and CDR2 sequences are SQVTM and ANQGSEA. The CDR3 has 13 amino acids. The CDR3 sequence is CSIGQGQTDTQYF. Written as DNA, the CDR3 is TGCAGCATCGGACAGGGGCAAACAGATACGCAGTATTTT.

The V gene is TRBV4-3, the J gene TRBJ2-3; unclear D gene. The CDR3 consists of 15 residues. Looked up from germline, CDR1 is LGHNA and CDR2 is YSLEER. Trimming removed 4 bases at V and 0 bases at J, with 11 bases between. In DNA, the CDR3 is TGCGCCAGCAGCCGACTTATGGCTAGCACAGATACGCAGTATTTT. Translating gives CASSRLMASTDTQYF.

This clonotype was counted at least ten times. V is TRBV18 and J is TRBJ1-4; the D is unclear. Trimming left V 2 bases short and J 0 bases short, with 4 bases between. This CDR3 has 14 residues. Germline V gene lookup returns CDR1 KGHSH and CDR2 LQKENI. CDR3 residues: CASSPGATNEKLFF. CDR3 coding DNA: TGTGCCAGCTCACCAGGGGCAACTAATGAAAAACTGTTTTTT.

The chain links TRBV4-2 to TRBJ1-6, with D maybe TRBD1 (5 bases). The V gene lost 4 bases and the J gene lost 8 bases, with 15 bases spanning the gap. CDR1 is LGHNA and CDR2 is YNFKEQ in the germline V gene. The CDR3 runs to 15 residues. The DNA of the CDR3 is TGTGCCAGCAGCCCCCGGACACCAGCTTATTCACCCCTCCACTTT. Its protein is CASSPRTPAYSPLHF.